These 29 T cell receptor beta chains were all obtained from the same sample, sequenced in a study of cytomegalovirus exposure and HLA in healthy donors. It was with 60 Vbeta and 13 Jbeta primers that the PCR ran. Here immunoSEQ multiplex PCR was the method, and the copy in TCRdb shows in-frame clones only, minus some. The repertoire holds more than 60,000 clones, with 84% as singletons. The sample taken for sequencing was PBMCs. The receptors come from a man aged 65 to 85 in good health and CMV-seropositive.

The chain links TRBV28 to TRBJ2-1; D might be TRBD2 (6 bases). The V gene's germline CDR1 is MDHEN and CDR2 SYDVKM. This CDR3 comprises 15 residues. The V end was cut by 2 bases, the J end by 6 bases, with 14 bases between. Written as DNA, the CDR3 is TGTGCCAGCAGTTTAACGGGAGCGAATCCCAATGAGCAGTTCTTC. It specifies CASSLTGANPNEQFF.

The V call is TRBV28, the J call TRBJ2-3, with 10 nucleotides matching TRBD2. The CDR3 length is 14 residues. CDR1 is MDHEN, CDR2 SYDVKM, per germline. Unmatched junction bases numbered 2, after V lost 4 bases and J lost 4 bases. CDR3 amino acids: CASSSSGSADTQYF. The CDR3 nucleotides read TGTGCCAGCAGTTCTAGCGGGAGCGCAGATACGCAGTATTTT.

This clone was detected only a few times. The rearrangement joins TRBV5-1 to TRBJ2-2; D gene uncertain. Trimming shortened V by 3 bases and J by 8 bases, and 5 bases separated the two germline ends. The CDR3 length is 11 residues. CDR1 SGHRS and CDR2 YFSETQ come from the germline V gene. The CDR3 sequence: CASSSEGELFF. CDR3 in DNA: TGCGCCAGCAGCTCGGAGGGGGAGCTGTTTTTT.

The J gene is TRBJ2-3, the V gene TRBV29-1; possibly TRBD1 for D (5 bases). CDR3 size: 13 residues. Trimming took 1 base from V and 4 from J, leaving 9 bases between them. CDR1 and CDR2 from the germline V gene are SQVTM and ANQGSEA. CDR3 nucleotides: TGCAGCGTTGAAGCCAGGGCGGCAGATACGCAGTATTTT. This sequence encodes CSVEARAADTQYF.

The chain combines TRBV18 with TRBJ2-7; 10 positions match TRBD2. Germline CDR1 and CDR2: KGHSH and LQKENI. The CDR3 is 15 residues long. The V gene end was trimmed by 4 bases and the J gene end by 1 base; junction bases not matched to a gene: 4. CDR3 in amino acids: CASSLASGRSYEQYF. CDR3 DNA: TGTGCCAGCTCACTGGCTAGCGGGAGATCCTACGAGCAGTACTTC.

The chain recombines TRBV11-2 with TRBJ2-1; D is uncertain. Looked up from germline, CDR1 is SGHAT and CDR2 is FQNNGV. V lost 1 base, J lost 8 bases, and 9 bases lay in between. This CDR3 region has 13 residues. The CDR3 loop is CASSLGNNDEQFF. Here the CDR3 DNA reads TGTGCCAGCAGCTTAGGCAACAATGATGAGCAGTTCTTC.

This chain connects TRBV27 to TRBJ1-2; a weak D match, TRBD1 (6 bases). Looked up from germline, CDR1 is MNHEY and CDR2 is SMNVEV (reference sequence). Trimming stripped 6 bases from V and 14 bases from J, with 25 bases between. CDR3 length equals 14 residues. The CDR3 DNA reads TGTGCCAGCAGACCCTACGACCGGACAGCTAAGTTGACCTTC. Protein sequence: CASRPYDRTAKLTF.

This chain joins TRBV7-9 and TRBJ2-3; TRBD2 matches 10 bases. The CDR3 length is 15 residues. Germline V gene lookup returns CDR1 SEHNR and CDR2 FQNEAQ (reference sequence). V trimming: 4 bases; J trimming: 7 bases; junction bases outside the gene matches: 8. This CDR3 reads CASSSSGGATNTQYF. CDR3 DNA: TGTGCCAGCAGCTCTAGCGGGGGTGCGACGAATACGCAGTATTTT.

The chain couples TRBV11-2 to TRBJ2-4; D ambiguous. V lost 3 bases and J lost 11, with 17 bases in between. Germline V gives CDR1 SGHAT, CDR2 FQNNGV. The CDR3 runs 14 residues. The CDR3 DNA reads TGTGCCAGCAGCTTTGAACAATGGTCCTCGTTTCAGTACTTC. This encodes CASSFEQWSSFQYF. Together with reference TRBV11-2 and TRBJ2-4, the CDR3 gives the full variable domain: EAGVAQSPRYKIIEKRQSVAFWCNPISGHATLYWYQQILGQGPKLLIQFQNNGVVDDSQLPKDRFSAERLKGVDSTLKIQPAKLEDSAVYLCASSFEQWSSFQYFGAGTRLSVL.

The chain recombines TRBV28 with TRBJ2-7, with TRBD1 as a possible D gene (5 bases). Trimming removed 4 bases at V and 2 bases at J, with 18 bases between. From germline, CDR1 is MDHEN and CDR2 SYDVKM. This CDR3 has 16 residues. This CDR3 is CASSYPQGFGAYEQYF. CDR3 nucleotide sequence: TGTGCCAGCAGTTATCCTCAGGGATTTGGGGCCTACGAGCAGTACTTC.

J is TRBJ2-3 and V is TRBV10-1; TRBD1 matches at 7 bases. The germline V gene encodes CDR1 WNHNN and CDR2 SYGVQD (reference sequence). V lost 4 bases, J lost 6 bases, and 7 bases stayed unmatched. CDR3 length: 14 amino acids. The CDR3 bases are TGCGCCAGCAGTGGACAGGGCCCCTCTGATACGCAGTATTTT. Amino acids: CASSGQGPSDTQYF.

V gene TRBV10-1 combines with J gene TRBJ1-1, with D uncertain. CDR3 length equals 12 residues. Germline-derived CDR1 and CDR2 are WNHNN and SYGVQD (reference sequence). The ends were cut back, 6 bases at V and 4 bases at J, with 9 bases in the middle. This CDR3 is CASRGVSTEAFF. CDR3 DNA: TGCGCCAGCAGAGGAGTGAGCACTGAAGCTTTCTTT.

The chain employs TRBV10-3 and TRBJ1-4; maybe TRBD1 (6 bases). Germline V gene data show CDR1 as ENHRY and CDR2 as SYGVKD. V dropped 4 bases and J dropped 8 bases, with 14 bases sitting between them. The CDR3 is made up of 14 amino acids. Here the CDR3 reads CAISVQGPGEKLFF. The CDR3 coding sequence is TGTGCCATCAGTGTTCAGGGGCCGGGAGAAAAACTGTTTTTT.

This rearrangement joins TRBV28 to TRBJ2-1, with D unclear. Germline-derived CDR1 and CDR2 are MDHEN and SYDVKM. The length of the CDR3 is 14 residues. V was trimmed by 6 bases and J by 8 bases, leaving 17 bases between them. The CDR3 reads CASSPAALRDEQFF. The CDR3 DNA sequence: TGTGCCAGCAGCCCGGCAGCGCTCCGGGATGAGCAGTTCTTC.

The CDR3 protein is CASSDPRGSSYNEQFF. CDR3 bases: TGCGCCAGCAGTGACCCGCGGGGGAGCTCCTACAATGAGCAGTTCTTC. The V gene is TRBV10-1, the J gene TRBJ2-1; 7 nucleotides match TRBD2. The V and J ends lost 3 bases and 0 bases, in that order; junction bases with no gene match: 5. The CDR3 is 16 residues long. The germline gives CDR1 WNHNN, CDR2 SYGVQD (reference sequence).

The V call is TRBV5-4, the J call TRBJ2-1; D ambiguous. This CDR3 is built from 15 residues. Germline V gene lookup returns CDR1 SGHNT and CDR2 YYREEE (reference sequence). Trimming removed 0 bases from V and 2 bases from J, with 9 bases in between. CDR3 sequence (DNA): TGTGCCAGCAGCTTGGGGCAGGTGGCCTACAATGAGCAGTTCTTC. Its protein product is CASSLGQVAYNEQFF.

The CDR3 loop reads CASNPGIDYGYTF. CDR3 bases: TGTGCCAGCAACCCAGGGATCGACTATGGCTACACCTTC. This rearrangement joins TRBV2 to TRBJ1-2; TRBD1 might be the D (5 bases). Germline CDR1 is SNHLY and CDR2 is FYNNEI. CDR3 size: 13 residues. Trimming removed 7 bases at V and 3 bases at J, with 12 bases between.

The V gene is TRBV21-1, the J gene TRBJ1-2. TRBV21-1 is classified as a pseudogene. The CDR3 spans 13 residues. The CDR3 protein is CASSRPGSRGYTF. The CDR3 DNA follows: TGTGCCAGCAGCAGGCCCGGGTCGCGGGGCTACACCTTC.

V gene TRBV25-1 combines with J gene TRBJ1-2; D perhaps matches TRBD1 (5 bases). The CDR3 totals 14 residues. The germline CDR1 and CDR2 sequences are MGHDK and SYGVNS. The V gene lost 1 base and the J gene lost 8 bases, with 14 bases spanning the gap. CDR3 coding DNA: TGTGCCAGCAGTGAATTGGGCAGGGATCTCGGCTACACCTTC. Encoded protein: CASSELGRDLGYTF.

The chain combines TRBV9 with TRBJ2-2, with TRBD1 identical over 12 bases. Germline V gene lookup returns CDR1 SGDLS and CDR2 YYNGEE. Trimming took 5 bases from V and 7 from J; bases not matched to a gene: 6. CDR3 length: 15 amino acids. CDR3 DNA: TGTGCCAGCAGATCCGGGACAGGGGGCATCGGGGAGCTGTTTTTT. This gives the protein CASRSGTGGIGELFF.

The gene calls are TRBV21-1 and TRBJ1-2; the table's TRBD1 call for D was not verified on the DNA. TRBV21-1 is annotated as a pseudogene. The CDR3 extends over 17 amino acids. CDR3 sequence (DNA): TGTGCCAGCAGCAAAAGGGACAGTGGGAGGCCCCGCTATGGCTACACCTTC. This codes for CASSKRDSGRPRYGYTF.

The chain combines TRBV10-3 with TRBJ2-1; 8 nucleotides align to TRBD1. This CDR3 spans 14 amino acids. Trimming cost V 3 bases and J 5 bases; bases outside gene matches: 3. The germline CDR1 and CDR2 sequences are ENHRY and SYGVKD. Here the CDR3 reads CAISEGTGNNEQFF. CDR3 DNA: TGTGCCATCAGTGAAGGGACAGGCAACAATGAGCAGTTCTTC.

The chain employs TRBV16 and TRBJ2-5; 12 nucleotides align to TRBD2. The J segment lost 5 bases and the V segment lost 6 bases, leaving 7 bases of the junction unmatched. The CDR3 is 15 amino acids. Germline V gives CDR1 KGHSY, CDR2 FQNENV. The CDR3 reads CASRRTSGVQETQYF. In DNA form, the CDR3 reads TGTGCCAGCAGACGGACTAGCGGGGTACAGGAGACCCAGTACTTC.

J is TRBJ1-5 and V is TRBV6-5; no firm D call. The CDR3 has 13 residues. Germline-derived CDR1 and CDR2 are MNHEY and SVGAGI. The V and J ends lost 5 bases and 0 bases respectively, with 5 bases between them. The chain's CDR3 is CASSLRSNQPQHF. DNA for the CDR3: TGTGCCAGCAGTCTCCGTAGCAATCAGCCCCAGCATTTT.

The rearrangement joins TRBV5-1 to TRBJ2-2; 9 bases agree with TRBD2. This CDR3 contains 15 residues. From germline, CDR1 is SGHRS and CDR2 YFSETQ. After removal of 6 bases from V and 5 bases from J, the junction contained 8 bases not matched to a gene. The CDR3 here is CASTSASGITGELFF. The CDR3 DNA is TGCGCCAGCACTAGCGCTAGCGGGATAACCGGGGAGCTGTTTTTT.

J is TRBJ2-1 and V is TRBV30; 9 positions agree with TRBD2. The CDR3 sequence is 13 residues long. V trimming: 4 bases; J trimming: 9 bases; junction bases outside the gene matches: 7. CDR1 is GTSNPN and CDR2 is SVGIG in the germline V gene (reference sequence). The CDR3 loop is CAWTSGTPGEQFF. CDR3 bases: TGTGCCTGGACTAGCGGGACCCCGGGTGAGCAGTTCTTC.

The chain recombines TRBV2 with TRBJ2-5; 8 bases are a match to TRBD2. The V gene end was trimmed by 5 bases and the J gene end by 4 bases; junction bases not matched to a gene: 9. The CDR3 loop spans 15 amino acids. Germline values: CDR1 SNHLY, CDR2 FYNNEI. CDR3 DNA: TGTGCCAGCAGTCGAAGCGGGAGTAGGACAGAGACCCAGTACTTC. Its translation is CASSRSGSRTETQYF.

This clone appeared a single time. The rearrangement links TRBV4-2 to TRBJ2-7; no clear D gene. Germline values: CDR1 LGHNA, CDR2 YNFKEQ. Trimming took off 5 bases at V and 2 bases at J, with 10 bases between the two ends. The CDR3 has 13 amino acids. The CDR3 is CASSDLGTYEQYF. The CDR3 DNA reads as TGTGCCAGCAGCGACTTAGGAACCTACGAGCAGTACTTC.

This clone was recorded once. The rearrangement joins TRBV21-1 to TRBJ1-5. TRBV21-1 is a pseudogene. The CDR3 loop spans 14 amino acids. The CDR3 is CASSETGSNQPQHF. CDR3 DNA: TGTGCCAGCAGTGAAACGGGGAGCAATCAGCCCCAGCATTTT.